Listed below are T cell receptor beta chains from one sample, sequenced in a study of cytotoxic CD8 clonotypes in ibrutinib-treated CLL. Generated by immunoSEQ multiplex PCR, the TCRdb table keeps only in-frame clones and is missing some. The sample lists over 120,000 clones; around 80% were seen once. Specimen: PBMCs, collected after 12 months of ibrutinib treatment. These TCRs come from a human donor with chronic lymphocytic leukemia. The CDR3 runs from the conserved cysteine through the conserved F or W. A D gene is named only where the DNA matches it firmly. Size is stated for part of the rows, as once, few or many counts, or as a class when the clone is expanded.

d_call cdr3_length j_call clone_size v_call cdr3_aa cdr3_nt
TRBD2 16 TRBJ2-7 . TRBV5-1 CASSLVILAGDHEQYF TGCGCCAGCAGCTTGGTGATACTAGCGGGAGACCACGAGCAGTACTTC
TRBD1 15 TRBJ1-2 . TRBV4-3 CASSQEQGAHYGYTF TGCGCCAGCAGTCAGGAACAGGGGGCCCACTATGGCTACACCTTC
. 14 TRBJ2-1 once TRBV4-1 CASSQETAADEQFF TGCGCCAGCAGCCAAGAAACCGCTGCCGATGAGCAGTTCTTC
TRBD2 19 TRBJ2-1 . TRBV7-8 CASRRWRLAGVRSYNEQFF TGTGCCAGCAGGCGATGGAGACTAGCGGGAGTCCGATCCTACAATGAGCAGTTCTTC
TRBD2 16 TRBJ2-1 . TRBV10-3 CAISEDSGGPRNEQFF TGTGCCATCAGTGAGGATTCGGGAGGGCCTAGAAATGAGCAGTTCTTC
TRBD2 16 TRBJ2-2 . TRBV11-2 CASNVLAGGPTGELFF TGTGCCAGCAATGTACTAGCGGGAGGGCCCACCGGGGAGCTGTTTTTT
. 16 TRBJ2-1 . TRBV7-2 CASSPRQGPLGNEQFF TGTGCCAGCAGCCCACGACAAGGCCCACTAGGCAATGAGCAGTTCTTC
TRBD2 15 TRBJ2-7 . TRBV25-1 CASSAGSGSPYEQYF TGTGCCAGCAGTGCTGGTAGCGGGAGTCCTTACGAGCAGTACTTC
TRBD1 17 TRBJ2-5 . TRBV4-2 CASSRLAPGQGLQTQYF TGTGCCAGCAGCCGACTCGCCCCGGGACAGGGGCTTCAGACCCAGTACTTC
. 16 TRBJ2-7 . TRBV2 CASTPPRGSFSYEQYF TGTGCCAGCACCCCGCCAAGGGGTTCGTTTTCCTACGAGCAGTACTTC
TRBD1 15 TRBJ1-2 . TRBV4-2 CASSPNKRDREGYTF TGTGCCAGCAGCCCAAACAAACGGGACAGGGAGGGCTACACCTTC
. 12 TRBJ2-7 . TRBV5-1 CASSWGVDEQYF TGCGCCAGCAGCTGGGGGGTGGATGAGCAGTACTTC
TRBD1 15 TRBJ1-4 once TRBV5-1 CASSLTGQGVEKLFF TGCGCCAGCAGCTTGACGGGACAGGGGGTTGAAAAACTGTTTTTT
TRBD2 17 TRBJ2-2 . TRBV27 CASSARLAGGFTGELFF TGTGCCAGCAGTGCCCGACTAGCGGGAGGGTTCACCGGGGAGCTGTTTTTT
. 13 TRBJ2-7 . TRBV11-2 CASRTSGTYEQYF TGTGCCAGCAGAACCTCGGGGACTTACGAGCAGTACTTC
. 14 TRBJ1-1 . TRBV14 CASSHYDGSAEAFF TGTGCCAGCAGCCATTACGACGGATCAGCTGAAGCTTTCTTT
TRBD2 18 TRBJ2-1 . TRBV7-8 CASSLGGTSGRRYNEQFF TGTGCCAGCAGCTTAGGGGGGACTAGCGGGAGAAGATACAATGAGCAGTTCTTC
. 18 TRBJ2-6 once TRBV7-2 CASSPTLFGKSGANVLTF TGTGCCAGCAGCCCCACGCTTTTTGGTAAATCTGGGGCCAACGTCCTGACTTTC
. 14 TRBJ2-3 . TRBV28 CASSHKTSTDTQYF TGTGCCAGCAGCCATAAGACTAGCACAGATACGCAGTATTTT
. 13 TRBJ2-7 . TRBV7-2 CASSLVRVSEQYF TGTGCCAGCAGCTTAGTTCGGGTAAGCGAGCAGTACTTC
. 18 TRBJ1-1 . TRBV28 CASSLLAPHRTMNTEAFF TGTGCCAGCAGTTTACTCGCACCCCACCGGACTATGAACACTGAAGCTTTCTTT
. 17 TRBJ1-1 . TRBV7-8 CASSLGLGRGTHTEAFF TGTGCCAGCAGCTTAGGTCTAGGAAGAGGGACTCACACTGAAGCTTTCTTT
. 15 TRBJ1-4 . TRBV6-8 CASSYSLGRYEKLFF TGTGCCAGCAGTTACTCTTTGGGACGCTATGAAAAACTGTTTTTT
. 14 TRBJ2-5 few TRBV14 CASSQSLDQETQYF TGTGCCAGCAGCCAGAGCCTGGACCAAGAGACCCAGTACTTC
TRBD2 17 TRBJ2-5 . TRBV11-1 CASSLGLAGEKQETQYF TGTGCCAGCAGCTTAGGACTAGCGGGAGAAAAGCAAGAGACCCAGTACTTC
. 17 TRBJ2-1 . TRBV29-1 CSVAKWGVVSENNEQFF TGCAGCGTTGCGAAGTGGGGAGTGGTGTCAGAAAACAATGAGCAGTTCTTC
. 12 TRBJ1-1 . TRBV5-1 CASSFQNTEAFF TGCGCCAGCAGCTTCCAGAACACTGAAGCTTTCTTT
. 13 TRBJ1-1 . TRBV7-7 CASSLQENTEAFF TGTGCTAGCAGCTTACAAGAGAACACTGAAGCTTTCTTT
. 14 TRBJ2-3 once TRBV5-4 CASSSVPLTRTQYF TGTGCCAGCAGCTCGGTACCCCTGACAAGAACGCAGTATTTT
TRBD2 16 TRBJ2-7 . TRBV19 CASSHLTSGSLYEQYF TGTGCCAGTAGCCACCTCACTAGCGGGAGTCTCTACGAGCAGTACTTC
. 14 TRBJ2-1 . TRBV5-4 CASSLSRALHEQFF TGTGCCAGCAGCTTGTCACGGGCTCTGCATGAGCAGTTCTTC
TRBD2 15 TRBJ2-7 few TRBV7-9 CATNDDGRIFNEQYF TGTGCTACCAACGACGACGGGAGGATTTTCAACGAGCAGTACTTC
. 11 TRBJ2-2 . TRBV7-9 CASSSGVELFF TGTGCCAGCAGCTCAGGGGTGGAGCTGTTTTTT
. 18 TRBJ2-1 . TRBV18 CASSPRSGRTTTNNEQFF TGTGCCAGCTCACCACGATCCGGTCGCACTACTACAAACAATGAGCAGTTCTTC
. 15 TRBJ2-6 . TRBV27 CASSGGDTGANVLTF TGTGCCAGCAGTGGAGGGGATACTGGGGCCAACGTCCTGACTTTC
TRBD1 15 TRBJ2-3 . TRBV28 CASSTTGTVTDTQYF TGTGCCAGCAGCACCACCGGGACAGTCACAGATACGCAGTATTTT
TRBD1 14 TRBJ2-4 . TRBV7-2 CASSYEQGANIQYF TGTGCCAGCAGCTATGAACAGGGGGCAAACATTCAGTACTTC
. 12 TRBJ1-2 . TRBV18 CASSPQEGGYTF TGTGCCAGCTCACCACAGGAGGGAGGCTACACCTTC
TRBD1 15 TRBJ2-7 . TRBV7-2 CASSFRTGKDYEQYF TGTGCCAGCAGCTTTAGGACAGGGAAGGACTACGAGCAGTACTTC